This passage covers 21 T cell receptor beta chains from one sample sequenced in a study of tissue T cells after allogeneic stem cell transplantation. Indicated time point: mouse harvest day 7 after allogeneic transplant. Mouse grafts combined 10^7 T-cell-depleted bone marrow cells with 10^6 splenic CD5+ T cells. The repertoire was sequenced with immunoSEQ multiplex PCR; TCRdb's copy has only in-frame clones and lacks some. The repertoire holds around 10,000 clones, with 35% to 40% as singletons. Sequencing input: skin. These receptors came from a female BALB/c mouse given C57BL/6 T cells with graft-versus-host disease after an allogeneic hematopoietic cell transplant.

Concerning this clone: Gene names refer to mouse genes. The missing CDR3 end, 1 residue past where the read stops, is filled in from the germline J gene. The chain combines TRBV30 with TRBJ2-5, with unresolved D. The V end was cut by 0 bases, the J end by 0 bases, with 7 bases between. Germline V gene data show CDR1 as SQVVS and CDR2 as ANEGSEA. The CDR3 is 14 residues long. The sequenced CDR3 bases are TGTAGTTCTAGAGATCGGGGTAACCAAGACACCCAGTAC. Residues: CSSRDRGNQDTQY. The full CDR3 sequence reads CSSRDRGNQDTQYF.

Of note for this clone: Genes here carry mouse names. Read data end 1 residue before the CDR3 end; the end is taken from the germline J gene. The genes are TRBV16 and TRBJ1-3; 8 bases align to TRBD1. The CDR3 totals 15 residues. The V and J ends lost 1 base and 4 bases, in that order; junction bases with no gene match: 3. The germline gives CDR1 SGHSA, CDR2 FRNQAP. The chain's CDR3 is CASSLGRGLGNTLYF. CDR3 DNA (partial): TGTGCAAGCAGCTTAGGCAGGGGGCTGGGAAATACGCTCTAT.

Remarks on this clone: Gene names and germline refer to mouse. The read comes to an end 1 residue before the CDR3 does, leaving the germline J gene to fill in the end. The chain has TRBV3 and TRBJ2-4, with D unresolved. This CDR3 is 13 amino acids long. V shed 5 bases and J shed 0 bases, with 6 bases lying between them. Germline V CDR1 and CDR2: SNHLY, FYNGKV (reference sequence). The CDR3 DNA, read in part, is TGTGCCAGCAGCGGCAGTAGTCAAAACACCTTGTAC. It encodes CASSGSSQNTLY. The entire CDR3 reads CASSGSSQNTLYF.

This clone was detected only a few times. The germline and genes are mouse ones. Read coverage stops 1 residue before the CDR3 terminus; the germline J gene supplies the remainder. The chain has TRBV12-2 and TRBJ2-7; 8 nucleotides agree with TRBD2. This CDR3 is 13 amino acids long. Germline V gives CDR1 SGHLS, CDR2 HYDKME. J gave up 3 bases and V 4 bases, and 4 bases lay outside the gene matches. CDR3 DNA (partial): TGTGCCAGCTCCCTTGACTGGGGCTATGAACAGTAC. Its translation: CASSLDWGYEQY. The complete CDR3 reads CASSLDWGYEQYF.

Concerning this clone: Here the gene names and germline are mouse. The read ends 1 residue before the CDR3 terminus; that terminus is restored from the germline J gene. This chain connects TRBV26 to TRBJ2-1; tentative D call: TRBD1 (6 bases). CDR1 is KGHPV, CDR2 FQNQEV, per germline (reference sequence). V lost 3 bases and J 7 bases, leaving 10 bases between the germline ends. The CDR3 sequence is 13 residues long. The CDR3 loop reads CASSLQGRAEQFF. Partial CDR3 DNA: TGTGCCAGCAGTCTCCAGGGGCGAGCTGAGCAGTTC.

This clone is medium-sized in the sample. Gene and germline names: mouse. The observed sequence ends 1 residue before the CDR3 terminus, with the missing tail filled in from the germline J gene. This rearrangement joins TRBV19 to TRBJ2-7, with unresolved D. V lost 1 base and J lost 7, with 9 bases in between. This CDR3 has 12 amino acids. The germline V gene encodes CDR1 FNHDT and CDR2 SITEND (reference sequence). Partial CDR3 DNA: TGTGCCAGCAGTATATGGAGAAGGGAACAGTAC. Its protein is CASSIWRREQY. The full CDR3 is CASSIWRREQYF.

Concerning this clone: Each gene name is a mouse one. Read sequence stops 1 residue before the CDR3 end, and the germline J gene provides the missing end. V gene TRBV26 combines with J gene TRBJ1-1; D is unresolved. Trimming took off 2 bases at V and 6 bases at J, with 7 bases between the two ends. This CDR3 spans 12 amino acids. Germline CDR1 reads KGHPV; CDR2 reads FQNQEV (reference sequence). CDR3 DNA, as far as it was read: TGTGCCAGCAGTCTGACAGAGGCAGAAGTCTTC. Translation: CASSLTEAEVF. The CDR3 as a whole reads CASSLTEAEVFF.

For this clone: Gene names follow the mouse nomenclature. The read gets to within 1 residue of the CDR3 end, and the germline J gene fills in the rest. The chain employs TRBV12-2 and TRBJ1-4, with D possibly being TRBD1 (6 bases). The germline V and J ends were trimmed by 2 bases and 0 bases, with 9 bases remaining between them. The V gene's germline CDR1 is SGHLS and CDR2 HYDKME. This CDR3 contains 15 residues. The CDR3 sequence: CASSPGTISNERLFF. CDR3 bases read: TGTGCCAGCTCTCCCGGGACAATTTCCAACGAAAGATTATTT.

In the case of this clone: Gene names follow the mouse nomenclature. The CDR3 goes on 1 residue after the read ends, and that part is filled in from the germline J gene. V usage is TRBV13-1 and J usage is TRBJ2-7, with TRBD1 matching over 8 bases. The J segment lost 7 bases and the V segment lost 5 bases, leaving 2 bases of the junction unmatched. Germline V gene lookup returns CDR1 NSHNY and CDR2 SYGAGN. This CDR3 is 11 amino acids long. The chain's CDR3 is CASRQGGEQYF. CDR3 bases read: TGTGCCAGCAGACAGGGGGGAGAACAGTAC.

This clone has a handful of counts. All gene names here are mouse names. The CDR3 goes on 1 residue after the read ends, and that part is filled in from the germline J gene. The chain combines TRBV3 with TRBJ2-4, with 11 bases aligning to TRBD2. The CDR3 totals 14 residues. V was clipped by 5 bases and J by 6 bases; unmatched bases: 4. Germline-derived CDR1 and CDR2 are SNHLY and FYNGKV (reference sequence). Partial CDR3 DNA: TGTGCCAGCAGCCCCCGGGACTGGGGGAACACCTTGTAC. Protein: CASSPRDWGNTLY. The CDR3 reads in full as CASSPRDWGNTLYF.

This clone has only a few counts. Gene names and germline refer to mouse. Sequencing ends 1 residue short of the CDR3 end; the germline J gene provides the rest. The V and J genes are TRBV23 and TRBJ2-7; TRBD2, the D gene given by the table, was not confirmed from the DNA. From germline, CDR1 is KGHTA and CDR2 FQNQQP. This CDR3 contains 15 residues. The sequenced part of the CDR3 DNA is TGCTCCAGCAGTCAATCGTTTGGGGGGGAGGGGGAACAGTAC. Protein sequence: CSSSQSFGGEGEQY. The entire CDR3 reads CSSSQSFGGEGEQYF.

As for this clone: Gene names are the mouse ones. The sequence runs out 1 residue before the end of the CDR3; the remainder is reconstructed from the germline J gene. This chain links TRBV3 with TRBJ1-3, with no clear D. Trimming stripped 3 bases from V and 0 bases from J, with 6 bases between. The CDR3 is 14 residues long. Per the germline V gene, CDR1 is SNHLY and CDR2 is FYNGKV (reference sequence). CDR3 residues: CASSFQNSGNTLYF. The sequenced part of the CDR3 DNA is TGTGCCAGCAGCTTTCAGAATTCTGGAAATACGCTCTAT.

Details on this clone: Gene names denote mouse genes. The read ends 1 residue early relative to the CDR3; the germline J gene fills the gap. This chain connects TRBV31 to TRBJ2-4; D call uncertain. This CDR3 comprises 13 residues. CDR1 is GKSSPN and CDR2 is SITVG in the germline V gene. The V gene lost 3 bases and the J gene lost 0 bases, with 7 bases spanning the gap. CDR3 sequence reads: CAWSLNSQNTLYF. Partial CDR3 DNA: TGTGCCTGGAGCTTGAATAGTCAAAACACCTTGTAC.

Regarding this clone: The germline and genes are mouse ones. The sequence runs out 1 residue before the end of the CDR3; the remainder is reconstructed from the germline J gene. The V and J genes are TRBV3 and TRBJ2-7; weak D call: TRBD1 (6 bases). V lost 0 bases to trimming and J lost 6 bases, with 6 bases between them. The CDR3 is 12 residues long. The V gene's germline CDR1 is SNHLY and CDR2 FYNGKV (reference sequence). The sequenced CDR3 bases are TGTGCCAGCAGCTTAGCCAGGGGTGAACAGTAC. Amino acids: CASSLARGEQY. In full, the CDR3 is CASSLARGEQYF.

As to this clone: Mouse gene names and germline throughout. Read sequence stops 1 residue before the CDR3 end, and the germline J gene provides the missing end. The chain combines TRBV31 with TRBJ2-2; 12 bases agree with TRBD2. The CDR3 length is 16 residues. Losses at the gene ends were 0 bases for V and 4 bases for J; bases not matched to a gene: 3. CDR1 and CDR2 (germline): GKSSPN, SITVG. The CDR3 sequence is CAWSLGDWGVTGQLYF. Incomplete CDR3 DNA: TGTGCCTGGAGTCTGGGGGACTGGGGGGTCACCGGGCAGCTCTAC.

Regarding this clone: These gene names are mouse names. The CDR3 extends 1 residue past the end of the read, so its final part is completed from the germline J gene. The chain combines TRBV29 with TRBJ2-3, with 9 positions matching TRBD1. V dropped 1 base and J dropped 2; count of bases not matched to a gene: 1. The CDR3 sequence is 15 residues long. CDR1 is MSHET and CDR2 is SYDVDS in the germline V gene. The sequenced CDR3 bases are TGTGCTAGCAGTTTATGGGACAGGGCTGCAGAAACGCTGTAT. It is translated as CASSLWDRAAETLY. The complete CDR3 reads CASSLWDRAAETLYF.

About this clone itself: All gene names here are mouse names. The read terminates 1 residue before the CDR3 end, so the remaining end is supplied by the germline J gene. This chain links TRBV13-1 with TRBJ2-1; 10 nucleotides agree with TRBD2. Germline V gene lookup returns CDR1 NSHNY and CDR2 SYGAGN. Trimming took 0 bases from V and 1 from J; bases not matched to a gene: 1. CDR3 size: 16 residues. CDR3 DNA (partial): TGTGCCAGCAGTGATGAGGACTGGGGGAACTATGCTGAGCAGTTC. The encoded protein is CASSDEDWGNYAEQF. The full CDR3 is CASSDEDWGNYAEQFF.

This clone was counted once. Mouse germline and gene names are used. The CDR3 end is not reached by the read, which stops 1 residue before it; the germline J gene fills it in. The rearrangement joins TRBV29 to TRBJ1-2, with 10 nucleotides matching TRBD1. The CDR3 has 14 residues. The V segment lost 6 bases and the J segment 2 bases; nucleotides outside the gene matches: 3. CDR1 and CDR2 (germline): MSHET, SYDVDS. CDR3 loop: CASSRTGGNSDYTF. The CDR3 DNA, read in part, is TGTGCTAGCAGCCGGACAGGGGGGAACTCCGACTACACC.

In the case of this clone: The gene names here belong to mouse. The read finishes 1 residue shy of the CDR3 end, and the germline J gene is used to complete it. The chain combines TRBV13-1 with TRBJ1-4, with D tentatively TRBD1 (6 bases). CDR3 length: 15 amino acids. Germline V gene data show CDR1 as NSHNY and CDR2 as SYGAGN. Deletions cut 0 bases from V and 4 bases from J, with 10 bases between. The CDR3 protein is CASSDGGGVNERLFF. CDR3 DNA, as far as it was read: TGTGCCAGCAGTGATGGAGGGGGGGTCAACGAAAGATTATTT.

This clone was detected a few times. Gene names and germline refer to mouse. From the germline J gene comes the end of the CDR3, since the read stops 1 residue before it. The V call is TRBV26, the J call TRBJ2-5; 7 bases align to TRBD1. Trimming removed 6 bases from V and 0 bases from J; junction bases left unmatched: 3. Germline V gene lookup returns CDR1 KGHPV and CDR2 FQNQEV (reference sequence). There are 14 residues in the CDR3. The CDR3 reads CASRGTVNQDTQYF. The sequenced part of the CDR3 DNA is TGTGCCAGCAGGGGGACAGTCAACCAAGACACCCAGTAC.

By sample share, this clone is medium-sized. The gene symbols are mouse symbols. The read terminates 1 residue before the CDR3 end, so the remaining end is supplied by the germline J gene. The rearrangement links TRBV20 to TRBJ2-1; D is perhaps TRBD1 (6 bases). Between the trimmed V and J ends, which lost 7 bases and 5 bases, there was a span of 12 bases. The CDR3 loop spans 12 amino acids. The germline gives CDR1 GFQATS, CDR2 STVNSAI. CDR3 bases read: TGTGGTGGTCCGGGACAAAATGCTGAGCAGTTC. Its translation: CGGPGQNAEQF. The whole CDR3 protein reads CGGPGQNAEQFF.